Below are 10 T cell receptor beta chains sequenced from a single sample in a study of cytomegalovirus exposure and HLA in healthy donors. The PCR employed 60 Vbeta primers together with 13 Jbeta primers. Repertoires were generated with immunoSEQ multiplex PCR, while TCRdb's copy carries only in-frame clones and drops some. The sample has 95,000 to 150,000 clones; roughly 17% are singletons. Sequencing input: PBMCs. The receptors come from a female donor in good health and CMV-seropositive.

CDR3 in DNA: TGCAGCGTCCGCCGGGACAGGGAAGGGAGCAATCAGCCCCAGCATTTT. Protein product: CSVRRDREGSNQPQHF. This sequence joins TRBV29-1 and TRBJ1-5, with 9 bases matching TRBD1. J gave up 1 base and V 6 bases, and 10 bases lay outside the gene matches. The CDR3 contains 16 residues. Germline V gene sequence: CDR1 SQVTM, CDR2 ANQGSEA.

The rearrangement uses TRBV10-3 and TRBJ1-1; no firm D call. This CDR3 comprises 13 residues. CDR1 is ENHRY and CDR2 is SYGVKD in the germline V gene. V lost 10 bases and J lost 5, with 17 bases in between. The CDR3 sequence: CASRREDRTEAFF. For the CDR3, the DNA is TGTGCCAGCCGACGCGAGGATCGGACTGAAGCTTTCTTT.

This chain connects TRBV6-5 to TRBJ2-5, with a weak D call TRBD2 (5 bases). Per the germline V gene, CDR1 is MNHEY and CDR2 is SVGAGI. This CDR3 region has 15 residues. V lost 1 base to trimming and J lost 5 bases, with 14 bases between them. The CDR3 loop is CASSYWAGLTETQYF. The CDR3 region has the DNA TGTGCCAGCAGTTACTGGGCGGGCCTAACGGAGACCCAGTACTTC.

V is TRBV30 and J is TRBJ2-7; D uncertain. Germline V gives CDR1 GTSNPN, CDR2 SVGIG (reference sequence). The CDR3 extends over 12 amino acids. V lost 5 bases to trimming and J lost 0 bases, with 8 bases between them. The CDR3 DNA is TGTGCCTGGGGTCGGAGCTCCTACGAGCAGTACTTC. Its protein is CAWGRSSYEQYF.

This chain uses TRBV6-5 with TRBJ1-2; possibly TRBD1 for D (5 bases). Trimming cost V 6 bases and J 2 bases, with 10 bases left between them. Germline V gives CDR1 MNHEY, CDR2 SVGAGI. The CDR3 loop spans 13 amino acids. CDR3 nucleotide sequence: TGTGCCAGCAGAGAACAGGCGAACTATGGCTACACCTTC. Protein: CASREQANYGYTF.

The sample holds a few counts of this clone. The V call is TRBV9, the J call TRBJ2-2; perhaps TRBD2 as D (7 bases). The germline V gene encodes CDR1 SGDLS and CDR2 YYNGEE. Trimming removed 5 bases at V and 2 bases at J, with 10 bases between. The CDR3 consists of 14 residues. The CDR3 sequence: CASRGGLNTGELFF. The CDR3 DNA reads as TGTGCCAGCAGGGGGGGGCTAAACACCGGGGAGCTGTTTTTT.

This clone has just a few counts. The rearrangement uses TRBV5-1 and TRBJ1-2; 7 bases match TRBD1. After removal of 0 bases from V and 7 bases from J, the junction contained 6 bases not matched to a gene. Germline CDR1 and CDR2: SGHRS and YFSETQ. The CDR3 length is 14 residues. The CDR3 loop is CASSLDPQGPGYTF. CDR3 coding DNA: TGCGCCAGCAGCTTGGACCCACAGGGGCCTGGCTACACCTTC. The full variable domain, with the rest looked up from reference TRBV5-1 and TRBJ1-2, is KAGVTQTPRYLIKTRGQQVTLSCSPISGHRSVSWYQQTPGQGLQFLFEYFSETQRNKGNFPGRFSGRQFSNSRSEMNVSTLELGDSALYLCASSLDPQGPGYTFGSGTRLTVV.

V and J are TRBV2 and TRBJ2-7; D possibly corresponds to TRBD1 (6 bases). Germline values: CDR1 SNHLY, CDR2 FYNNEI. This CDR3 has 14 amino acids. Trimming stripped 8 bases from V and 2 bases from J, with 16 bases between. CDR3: CASDVNRAAYEQYF. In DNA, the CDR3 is TGTGCCAGCGATGTCAACAGGGCAGCCTACGAGCAGTACTTC.

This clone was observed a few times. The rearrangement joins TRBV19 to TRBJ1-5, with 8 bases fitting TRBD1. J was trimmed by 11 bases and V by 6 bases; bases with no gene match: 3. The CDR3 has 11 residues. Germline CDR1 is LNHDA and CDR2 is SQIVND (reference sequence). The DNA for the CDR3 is TGTGCCAGTAGCTGGGACAGGACCCAGCATTTT. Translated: CASSWDRTQHF.

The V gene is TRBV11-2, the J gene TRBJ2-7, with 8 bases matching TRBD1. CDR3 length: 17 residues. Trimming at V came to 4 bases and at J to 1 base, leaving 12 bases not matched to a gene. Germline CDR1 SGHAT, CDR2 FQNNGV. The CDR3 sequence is CASSSLLGRGRSYEQYF. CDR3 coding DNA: TGTGCCAGCAGCTCCCTCCTTGGCAGGGGGCGATCCTACGAGCAGTACTTC.